The rows below give T cell receptor beta chains drawn from one sample of a study of CD8+ T cells in alopecia areata. The repertoire was sequenced with immunoSEQ multiplex PCR; TCRdb's copy has only in-frame clones and lacks some. In the table there are about 150,000 clones, about 71% of which are singletons. The sample consisted of CD4+ T cells sorted from blood, taken at week 4, from a patient treated with tofacitinib. The receptors originated from a human donor with alopecia areata. The CDR3 runs from the conserved cysteine through the conserved F or W. The D gene is left open where the match is weak. Clone size, where shown, is once, few, many, or a class for clones that have expanded.

.	TRBJ2-1	.	TRBV5-4	TGTGCCGGTCAGCGCTACTCCTACAATGAGCAGTTCTTC	CAGQRYSYNEQFF
.	TRBJ2-7	.	TRBV25-1	TGTGCCAGCAGTGACCCGGGACGGACCTACGAGCAGTACTTC	CASSDPGRTYEQYF
.	TRBJ2-3	.	TRBV15	TGTGCCACCAGCAGAGATTTCAGCGGTAGCACAGATACGCAGTATTTT	CATSRDFSGSTDTQYF
.	TRBJ2-7	.	TRBV5-4	TGTGCCAGCAGCTGGACGGGGACGGTTTCCTACGAGCAGTACTTC	CASSWTGTVSYEQYF
once	TRBJ2-5	TRBD1	TRBV25-1	TGTGCCAGCAGGACAGGGGGTCTTGAGACCCAGTACTTC	CASRTGGLETQYF
once	TRBJ2-5	.	TRBV5-1	TGCGCCAGCAGCTTACCTGGACAAGAGACCCAGTACTTC	CASSLPGQETQYF
.	TRBJ2-5	.	TRBV29-1	TGCAGCGTTATAGGGACACCGCAAGAGACCCAGTACTTC	CSVIGTPQETQYF
.	TRBJ2-1	TRBD2	TRBV5-4	TGTGCCAGCAGCTTGGTGAGCGGGGGGTACAATGAGCAGTTCTTC	CASSLVSGGYNEQFF
.	TRBJ1-4	.	TRBV29-1	TGCAGCGTTGAAGTGGATCATGAAAAACTGTTTTTT	CSVEVDHEKLFF
few	TRBJ2-1	TRBD1	TRBV19	TGTGCCAGTAGCCCCCGGACAGGGGGGTACAATGAGCAGTTCTTC	CASSPRTGGYNEQFF
.	TRBJ2-6	.	TRBV7-9	TGTGCCAGCAGCTCCAGCTCTGCGGCCAACGTCCTGACTTTC	CASSSSSAANVLTF
.	TRBJ2-5	.	TRBV4-3	TGCGCCAGCAGCCAAGATCACCCGGGCCCGGCGGAGACCCAGTACTTC	CASSQDHPGPAETQYF
.	TRBJ1-2	.	TRBV30	TGTGCCTGGAGTGTACTGGACTATGGCTACACCTTC	CAWSVLDYGYTF
.	TRBJ2-3	.	TRBV29-1	TGCAGCGTTGACACAGATACGCAGTATTTT	CSVDTDTQYF
.	TRBJ1-1	.	TRBV2	TGTGCCAGCAGGACTGACGGGAACACTGAAGCTTTCTTT	CASRTDGNTEAFF
.	TRBJ1-1	.	TRBV6-6	TGTGCCAGCAGTCTGGGACACCCTTCTGAAGCTTTCTTT	CASSLGHPSEAFF
.	TRBJ1-5	.	TRBV2	TGTGCCAGCAGTGATAATCAGCCCCAGCATTTT	CASSDNQPQHF
once	TRBJ2-7	TRBD1	TRBV30	TGTGCCTGGAACCTCCCGGGACAGGGCTACGAGCAGTACTTC	CAWNLPGQGYEQYF
.	TRBJ1-6	.	TRBV25-1	TGTGCCAGCAAGGGAGGGGCCTCACCCCTCCACTTT	CASKGGASPLHF
.	TRBJ1-2	.	TRBV29-1	TGCAGCGTCCAAAGGGAGACAACGACGAACTATGGCTACACCTTC	CSVQRETTTNYGYTF
few	TRBJ2-3	.	TRBV2	TGTGCCAGCAGTGGAGGGTATACGCAGTATTTT	CASSGGYTQYF
few	TRBJ1-5	.	TRBV5-6	TGTGCCAGCAGCTTGGGAACAGGGCATCAGCCCCAGCATTTT	CASSLGTGHQPQHF
.	TRBJ1-6	.	TRBV4-2	TGTGCCAGCAGCCAAGATGGGAGGGTCGGGCTAAATTCACCCCTCCACTTT	CASSQDGRVGLNSPLHF
.	TRBJ1-2	TRBD1	TRBV27	TGTGCCAGCAGTTTATCCGGGACAGAGGGTGGCTACACCTTC	CASSLSGTEGGYTF
.	TRBJ2-7	TRBD1	TRBV14	TGTGCCAGCAGCCAGTGGACAGGGGGCTACGAGCAGTACTTC	CASSQWTGGYEQYF
once	TRBJ1-1	.	TRBV5-1	TGCGCCAGCAGCTTGCGGGACACGAACACTGAAGCTTTCTTT	CASSLRDTNTEAFF
.	TRBJ2-2	TRBD1	TRBV9	TGTGCCAGCAGGGCCCAGGGGGCCGGGGAGCTGTTTTTT	CASRAQGAGELFF
.	TRBJ1-5	.	TRBV19	TGTGCCGTTGGGAGGGATGAGTGGTATCAGCCCCAGCATTTT	CAVGRDEWYQPQHF
few	TRBJ1-2	.	TRBV4-2	TGTGCCAGCAGTCTTGGGACGGCAGGGTTCTATGGCTACACCTTC	CASSLGTAGFYGYTF
.	TRBJ1-6	.	TRBV6-5	TGTGCCAGCAGCCGTCGGGCAGCTTCCTCATCACCCCTCCACTTT	CASSRRAASSSPLHF
.	TRBJ1-5	.	TRBV29-1	TGCAGCGTTGTTAGGGGTTCGCGTCAGCCCCAGCATTTT	CSVVRGSRQPQHF
.	TRBJ1-5	TRBD1	TRBV7-7	TGTGCTAGCAGCCGCGACAGGGATCAGCCCCAGCATTTT	CASSRDRDQPQHF
.	TRBJ2-6	.	TRBV27	TGTGCCAGCAGTTCCAGGCTTGGGGCCAACGTCCTGACTTTC	CASSSRLGANVLTF
.	TRBJ1-5	TRBD1	TRBV30	TGTGCCTGGAGCCCTGGACAGGGGGGATACTATAGCAATCAGCCCCAGCATTTT	CAWSPGQGGYYSNQPQHF
.	TRBJ1-1	.	TRBV19	TGTGCCAGTGCCCACAGGGTGGGTACTGAAGCTTTCTTT	CASAHRVGTEAFF
.	TRBJ1-2	.	TRBV25-1	TGTGCCAGCAGTGAGCCAGGCCTCTATGGCTACACCTTC	CASSEPGLYGYTF
few	TRBJ2-7	TRBD1	TRBV29-1	TGCAGCGTTGTAGGGACAGGGTCCTACGAGCAGTACTTC	CSVVGTGSYEQYF
.	TRBJ1-1	.	TRBV29-1	TGCAGCGCCGGGGACACTGAAGCTTTCTTT	CSAGDTEAFF
.	TRBJ2-7	.	TRBV9	TGTGCCAGCAGCGTAGGGGCGCTTCCCTACGAGCAGTACTTC	CASSVGALPYEQYF
.	TRBJ2-5	.	TRBV7-2	TGTGCCAGCAGCCCGAGGAGCCTAGCTCCCGAGACCCAGTACTTC	CASSPRSLAPETQYF
.	TRBJ1-5	TRBD1	TRBV7-8	TGTGCCAGCAGCCTTGGGACAGGGAGAAGCAATCAGCCCCAGCATTTT	CASSLGTGRSNQPQHF
once	TRBJ1-2	.	TRBV29-1	TGCAGCGTTGAACCGGCCCCGGGTGGCTACACCTTC	CSVEPAPGGYTF
.	TRBJ2-3	.	TRBV29-1	TGCAGCGTTGAACAGGGGTGGACAGATACGCAGTATTTT	CSVEQGWTDTQYF
.	TRBJ2-6	TRBD1	TRBV25-1	TGTGCCAGCAGTGTGACAGGGTCTGGGGCCAACGTCCTGACTTTC	CASSVTGSGANVLTF
.	TRBJ1-6	.	TRBV30	TGTGCCTGGAGTGTGCAGTATAATTCACCCCTCCACTTT	CAWSVQYNSPLHF
.	TRBJ2-7	.	TRBV7-9	TGTGCCAGCAGCTTAGCAACCTACGAGCAGTACTTC	CASSLATYEQYF
.	TRBJ1-5	.	TRBV6-5	TGTGCCAGCAGGATGGGAAGCAATCAGCCCCAGCATTTT	CASRMGSNQPQHF
few	TRBJ1-5	.	TRBV6-5	TGTGCCAGCAGTGTCCAAGGCAATCAGCCCCAGCATTTT	CASSVQGNQPQHF
.	TRBJ1-2	.	TRBV7-9	TGTGCCAGCAGCCCGCTCTGGAGGGAAACGGGCTATGGCTACACCTTC	CASSPLWRETGYGYTF
.	TRBJ2-7	.	TRBV25-1	TGTGCCAGCAGTCGGACAGCCTACGAGCAGTACTTC	CASSRTAYEQYF
.	TRBJ2-1	.	TRBV30	TGTGCCTGGAGAGGCCTCCCGGGCAATGAGCAGTTCTTC	CAWRGLPGNEQFF
.	TRBJ2-2	.	TRBV9	TGTGCCAGCAGCGTAGAGGCAGGGAGTAACACCGGGGAGCTGTTTTTT	CASSVEAGSNTGELFF
.	TRBJ2-1	.	TRBV9	TGTGCCAGCAGCGTAGGTATGGGTAGCTCCTACAATGAGCAGTTCTTC	CASSVGMGSSYNEQFF
.	TRBJ2-4	.	TRBV6-1	TGTGCCAGCAGTGCGGATCCCTTTGGGGCCAAAAACATTCAGTACTTC	CASSADPFGAKNIQYF
.	TRBJ1-2	.	TRBV11-2	TGTGCCAGCAGCCCCCGGACAAGGAGCTATGGCTACACCTTC	CASSPRTRSYGYTF
.	TRBJ2-5	.	TRBV9	TGTGCCAGCAGCGTAGCTTCGGGGACCCCATGGGGAGAGACCCAGTACTTC	CASSVASGTPWGETQYF
few	TRBJ1-1	.	TRBV6-6	TGTGCCAGCAGTTCCATCCTCATGAACACTGAAGCTTTCTTT	CASSSILMNTEAFF
.	TRBJ1-2	.	TRBV5-6	TGTGCCAGCAGCCCGGCGGGATTTCATGGCTACACCTTC	CASSPAGFHGYTF
.	TRBJ1-5	.	TRBV19	TGTGCCAGTAGTCGGGGGCTAGACTTCAGGGACGCCAATCAGCCCCAGCATTTT	CASSRGLDFRDANQPQHF
once	TRBJ1-6	TRBD1	TRBV5-4	TGTGCCAGCAGCTTGGCAGGGGGCCGCAATTCACCCCTCCACTTT	CASSLAGGRNSPLHF